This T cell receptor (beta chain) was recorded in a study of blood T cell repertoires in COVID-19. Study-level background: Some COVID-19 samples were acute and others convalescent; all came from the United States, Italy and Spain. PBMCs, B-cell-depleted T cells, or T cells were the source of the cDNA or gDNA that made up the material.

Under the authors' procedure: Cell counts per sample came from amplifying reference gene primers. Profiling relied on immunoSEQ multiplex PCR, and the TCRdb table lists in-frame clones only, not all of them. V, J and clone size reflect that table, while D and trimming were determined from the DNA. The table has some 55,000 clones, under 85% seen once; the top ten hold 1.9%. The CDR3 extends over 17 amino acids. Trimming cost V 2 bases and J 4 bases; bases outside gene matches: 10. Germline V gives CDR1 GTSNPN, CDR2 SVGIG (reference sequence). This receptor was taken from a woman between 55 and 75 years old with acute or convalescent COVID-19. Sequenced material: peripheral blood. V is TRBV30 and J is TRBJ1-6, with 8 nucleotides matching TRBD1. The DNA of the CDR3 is TGTGCCTGGAGTTTGGAGGGCAGGGGGCGTTATAATTCACCCCTCCACTTT. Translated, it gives CAWSLEGRGRYNSPLHF.